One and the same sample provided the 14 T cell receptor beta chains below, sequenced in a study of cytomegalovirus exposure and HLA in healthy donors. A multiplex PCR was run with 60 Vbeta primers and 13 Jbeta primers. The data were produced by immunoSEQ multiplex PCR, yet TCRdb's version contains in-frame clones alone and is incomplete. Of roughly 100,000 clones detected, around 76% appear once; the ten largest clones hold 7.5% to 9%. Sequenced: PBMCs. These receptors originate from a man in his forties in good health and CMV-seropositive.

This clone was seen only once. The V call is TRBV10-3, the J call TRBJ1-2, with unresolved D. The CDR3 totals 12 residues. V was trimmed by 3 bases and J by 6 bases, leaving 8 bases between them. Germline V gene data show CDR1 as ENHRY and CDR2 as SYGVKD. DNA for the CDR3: TGTGCCATCAGTGACTATGCGGATGGCTACACCTTC. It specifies CAISDYADGYTF.

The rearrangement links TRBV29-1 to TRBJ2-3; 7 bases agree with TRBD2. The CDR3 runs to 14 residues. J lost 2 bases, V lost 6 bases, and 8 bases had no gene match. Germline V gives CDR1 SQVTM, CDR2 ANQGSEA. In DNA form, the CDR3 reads TGCAGCGTCTTGCCGGGACTACACACAGATACGCAGTATTTT. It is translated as CSVLPGLHTDTQYF.

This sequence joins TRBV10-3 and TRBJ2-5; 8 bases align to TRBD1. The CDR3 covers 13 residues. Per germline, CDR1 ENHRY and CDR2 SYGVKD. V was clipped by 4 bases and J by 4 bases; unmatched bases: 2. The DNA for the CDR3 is TGTGCCATCAGTGGCGACAGGGGAGAGACCCAGTACTTC. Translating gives CAISGDRGETQYF.

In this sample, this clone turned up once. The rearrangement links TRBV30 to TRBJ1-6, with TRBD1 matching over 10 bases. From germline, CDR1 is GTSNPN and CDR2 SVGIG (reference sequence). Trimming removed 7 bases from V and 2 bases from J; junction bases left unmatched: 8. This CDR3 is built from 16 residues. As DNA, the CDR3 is TGTGCCTATCGACAGGGGGCAAGCGCCTATAATTCACCCCTCCACTTT. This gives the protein CAYRQGASAYNSPLHF.

This CDR3 is CAISETRTPSNQPQHF. DNA for the CDR3: TGTGCCATCAGTGAGACCCGGACACCGAGCAATCAGCCCCAGCATTTT. The chain uses TRBV10-3 and TRBJ1-5; TRBD1 is a possible D gene (5 bases). Per the germline V gene, CDR1 is ENHRY and CDR2 is SYGVKD. This CDR3 contains 16 residues. The V and J ends lost 2 bases and 1 base respectively, with 12 bases between them.

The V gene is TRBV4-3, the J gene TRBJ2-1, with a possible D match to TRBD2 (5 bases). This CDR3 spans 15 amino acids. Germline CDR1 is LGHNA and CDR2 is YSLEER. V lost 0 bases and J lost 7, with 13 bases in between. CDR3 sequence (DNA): TGCGCCAGCAGCCAAGACCTAGCACAGTGGAATGAGCAGTTCTTC. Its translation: CASSQDLAQWNEQFF.

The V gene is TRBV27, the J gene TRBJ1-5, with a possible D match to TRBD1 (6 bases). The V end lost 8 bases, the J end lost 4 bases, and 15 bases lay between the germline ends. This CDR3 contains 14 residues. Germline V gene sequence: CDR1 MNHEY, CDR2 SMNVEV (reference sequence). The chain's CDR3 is CASGFRDTNQPQHF. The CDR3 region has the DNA TGTGCCAGCGGGTTCCGGGACACGAATCAGCCCCAGCATTTT.

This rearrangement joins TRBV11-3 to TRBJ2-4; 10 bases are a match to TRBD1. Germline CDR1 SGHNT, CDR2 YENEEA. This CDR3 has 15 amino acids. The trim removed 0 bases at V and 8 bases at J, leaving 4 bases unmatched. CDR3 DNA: TGTGCCAGCAGCTTAGAAGGGACAGGGGCGGACATTCAGTACTTC. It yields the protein CASSLEGTGADIQYF.

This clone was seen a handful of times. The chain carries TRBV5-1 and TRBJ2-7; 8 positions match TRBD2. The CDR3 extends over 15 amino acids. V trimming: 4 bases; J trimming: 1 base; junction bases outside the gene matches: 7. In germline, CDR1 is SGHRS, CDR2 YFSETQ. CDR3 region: CASSPSGGMSYEQYF. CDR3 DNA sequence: TGCGCCAGCAGCCCGAGCGGGGGCATGTCCTACGAGCAGTACTTC.

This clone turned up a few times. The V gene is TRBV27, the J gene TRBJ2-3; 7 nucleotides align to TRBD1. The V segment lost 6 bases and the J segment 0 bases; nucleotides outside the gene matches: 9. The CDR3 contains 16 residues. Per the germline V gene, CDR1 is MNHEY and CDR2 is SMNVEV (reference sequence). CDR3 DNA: TGTGCCAGCAGCCGTAGGGGACAGAAGAGCACAGATACGCAGTATTTT. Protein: CASSRRGQKSTDTQYF.

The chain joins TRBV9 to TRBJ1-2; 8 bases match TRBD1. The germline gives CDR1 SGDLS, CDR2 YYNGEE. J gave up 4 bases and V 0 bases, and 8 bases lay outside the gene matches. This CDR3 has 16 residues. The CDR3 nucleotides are TGTGCCAGCAGCGTAGCAGGGCAGGGGGCCGTCTATGGCTACACCTTC. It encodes CASSVAGQGAVYGYTF. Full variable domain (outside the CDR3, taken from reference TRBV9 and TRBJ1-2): DSGVTQTPKHLITATGQRVTLRCSPRSGDLSVYWYQQSLDQGLQFLIQYYNGEERAKGNILERFSAQQFPDLHSELNLSSLELGDSALYFCASSVAGQGAVYGYTFGSGTRLTVV.

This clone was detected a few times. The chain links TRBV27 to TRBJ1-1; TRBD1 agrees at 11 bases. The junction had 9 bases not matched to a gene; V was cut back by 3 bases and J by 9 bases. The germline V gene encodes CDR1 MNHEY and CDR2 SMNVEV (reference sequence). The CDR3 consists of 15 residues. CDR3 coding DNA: TGTGCCAGCAGTTTTTGGGACAGGGGGGTGTGGAAAGCTTTCTTT. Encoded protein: CASSFWDRGVWKAFF.

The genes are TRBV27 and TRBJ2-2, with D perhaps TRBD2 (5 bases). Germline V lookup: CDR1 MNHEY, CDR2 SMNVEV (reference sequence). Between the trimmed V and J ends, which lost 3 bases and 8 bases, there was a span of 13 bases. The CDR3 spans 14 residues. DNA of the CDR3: TGTGCCAGCAGTTTGGGATGGGGAGTTGGGGAGCTGTTTTTT. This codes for CASSLGWGVGELFF.

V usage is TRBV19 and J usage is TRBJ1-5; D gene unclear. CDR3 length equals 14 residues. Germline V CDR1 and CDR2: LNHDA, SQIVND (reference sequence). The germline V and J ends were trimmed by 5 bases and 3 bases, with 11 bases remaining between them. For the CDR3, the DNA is TGTGCCAGTAGTTTTAACGGGTACAATCAGCCCCAGCATTTT. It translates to CASSFNGYNQPQHF.